This T cell receptor (beta chain) was observed in a study of control samples from healthy donors and cancer patients. The V end lost 4 bases, the J end lost 4 bases, and 15 bases lay between the germline ends. The CDR3 is 15 residues long. The germline CDR1 and CDR2 sequences are MNHEY and SMNVEV (reference sequence). Assay used: immunoSEQ multiplex PCR; TCRdb lists only in-frame clones, some missing. The sample lists fewer than 200,000 clones, about 94% occurring once. This sequence was found in a man aged 55-75 years with colorectal cancer. Sequenced sample: PBMCs. The chain couples TRBV27 to TRBJ2-3; D unresolved. The CDR3 nucleotides are TGTGCCAGCAGTTCTATCTTAGGGCAGCCAGATACGCAGTATTTT. This translates into CASSSILGQPDTQYF.